This TCR beta chain was captured by sequencing in a study of cytomegalovirus exposure and HLA in healthy donors. Libraries were prepared by immunoSEQ multiplex PCR; TCRdb keeps only in-frame clonotypes and omits some of them. The sample records under 200,000 clones, nearly 90% being singletons. Donors were drawn from the approximately 120-subject validation cohort, separate from the approximately 700-subject first cohort. Germline V lookup: CDR1 MNHEY, CDR2 SMNVEV (reference sequence). The CDR3 has 13 residues. The V gene end was trimmed by 5 bases and the J gene end by 8 bases; junction bases not matched to a gene: 8.

Material: PBMCs. The rearrangement uses TRBV27 and TRBJ1-1, with TRBD1 matching over 7 bases. The sequence derives from a man aged 18 to 29 in good health and CMV-seropositive. CDR3 sequence reads: CASSVLGQTEAFF. The CDR3 DNA sequence: TGTGCCAGCAGTGTACTGGGACAGACAGAAGCTTTCTTT.